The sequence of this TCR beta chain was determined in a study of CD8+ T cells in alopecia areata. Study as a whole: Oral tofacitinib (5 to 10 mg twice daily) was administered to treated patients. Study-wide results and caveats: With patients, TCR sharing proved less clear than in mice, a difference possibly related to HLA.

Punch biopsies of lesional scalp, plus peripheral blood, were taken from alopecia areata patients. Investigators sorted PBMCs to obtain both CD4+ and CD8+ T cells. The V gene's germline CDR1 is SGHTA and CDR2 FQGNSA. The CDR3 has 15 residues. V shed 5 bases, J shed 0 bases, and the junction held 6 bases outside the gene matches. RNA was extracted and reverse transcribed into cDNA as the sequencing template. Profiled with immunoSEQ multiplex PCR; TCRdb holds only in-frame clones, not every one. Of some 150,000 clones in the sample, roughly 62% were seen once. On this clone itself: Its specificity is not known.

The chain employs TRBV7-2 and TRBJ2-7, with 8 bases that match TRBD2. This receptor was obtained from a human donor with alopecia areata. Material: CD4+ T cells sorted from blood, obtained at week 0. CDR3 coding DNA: TGTGCCAGCAGCGAGAGCGGGGGAAGCTCCTACGAGCAGTACTTC. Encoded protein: CASSESGGSSYEQYF.